This T cell receptor beta chain was captured by sequencing in a study of blood T cell repertoires in COVID-19. About the research overall: Samples came from the United States, Italy and Spain, spanning acute and convalescent COVID-19. T cells, B-cell-depleted T cells, or PBMCs provided the cDNA or gDNA that served as material.

Per the original methods: Reference gene primers were amplified, and this amplification served to estimate nucleated cell counts. Here immunoSEQ multiplex PCR was the method, and the copy in TCRdb shows in-frame clones only, minus some. V, J and clone size are those of that table, while D and trimming were read from the DNA. The table has some 250,000 clones, around 80% seen once. This clone has a handful of counts. Germline V lookup: CDR1 MNHEY, CDR2 SVGAGI. The CDR3 runs 11 residues. V dropped 6 bases and J dropped 11 bases, with 13 bases sitting between them. Sequencing was performed on peripheral blood. The sequence came from a man in his forties or fifties with acute or convalescent COVID-19. The genes are TRBV6-5 and TRBJ1-1; D remains ambiguous. The CDR3 protein is CASREGFTAFF. The DNA of the CDR3 is TGTGCCAGCAGAGAGGGTTTCACGGCTTTCTTT.